Each of the 8 T cell receptor beta chains below was sequenced from the same sample in a study of T cells in Graves' hyperthyroidism and ophthalmopathy. Authors of the study amplified TCR beta CDR3 regions from RNA transcripts. When the TCR CDR3 underwent first-round RT-PCR, the HTBI primer set was used. TCRdb re-called the multiplex PCR reads through MiXCR, storing one row per CDR3 protein. This sample has over 300,000 distinct CDR3 sequences, with approximately 13% found just once. Sequenced input: blood. These receptor sequences come from a woman in her 40s with Graves' ophthalmopathy.

This clonotype occurred a few times. V gene TRBV3-1 combines with J gene TRBJ2-2, with D perhaps matching TRBD2 (5 bases). This CDR3 has 16 residues. The ends were cut back, 0 bases at V and 7 bases at J, with 15 bases in the middle. Germline CDR1 and CDR2: LGHDT and YNNKEL (reference sequence). This CDR3 reads CASSQESTGKDGELFF. As DNA, the CDR3 is TGTGCCAGCAGCCAAGAATCAACGGGAAAGGACGGGGAGCTGTTTTTT. Full variable domain (remainder filled in from reference TRBV3-1 and TRBJ2-2): DTAVSQTPKYLVTQMGNDKSIKCEQNLGHDTMYWYKQDSKKFLKIMFSYNNKELIINETVPNRFSPKSPDKAHLNLHINSLELGDSAVYFCASSQESTGKDGELFFGEGSRLTVL.

This clonotype appeared many times. The chain joins TRBV11-2 to TRBJ2-7; D is perhaps TRBD1 (5 bases). There are 14 residues in the CDR3. Germline CDR1 and CDR2: SGHAT and FQNNGV. Deletions cut 1 base from V and 4 bases from J, with 11 bases between. CDR3 bases: TGTGCCAGCAGCTTAGGACAGCTAAATTACGAGCAGTACTTC. This codes for CASSLGQLNYEQYF. Complete variable domain (other parts from reference TRBV11-2 and TRBJ2-7): EAGVAQSPRYKIIEKRQSVAFWCNPISGHATLYWYQQILGQGPKLLIQFQNNGVVDDSQLPKDRFSAERLKGVDSTLKIQPAKLEDSAVYLCASSLGQLNYEQYFGPGTRLTVT.

Details on this clonotype: Germline and junction disagree at one end, which may indicate a read error. The CDR3 coding sequence is TGTGCCGGCAGCTCGAAACCGACAGTGGCTATTAATTCACCCCTCCACTTT. Its protein is CAGSSKPTVAINSPLHF. V is TRBV11-2 and J is TRBJ1-6; D perhaps matches TRBD1 (5 bases). Germline V lookup: CDR1 SGHAT, CDR2 FQNNGV. The CDR3 consists of 17 residues.

Notes on this clonotype: This clone may be a read error of a much larger clone one base away. J is TRBJ2-2 and V is TRBV28; D is undetermined. The V and J ends lost 10 bases and 4 bases respectively, with 7 bases between them. The CDR3 is made up of 11 amino acids. The germline gives CDR1 MDHEN, CDR2 SYDVKM. CDR3 loop: CAIRPTGELFF. The CDR3 DNA reads as TGTGCCATCCGGCCCACCGGGGAGCTGTTTTTT.

Regarding this clonotype: Given a much more abundant clone one base away, this may be a read error. The chain employs TRBV24-1 and TRBJ2-3; maybe TRBD2 (6 bases). CDR3 length: 18 residues. CDR1 is KGHDR, CDR2 SFDVKD, per germline. The CDR3 is CAASDPGMRAGSTDTQYF. Here the CDR3 DNA reads TGTGCCGCCAGTGATCCGGGAATGAGGGCGGGGAGCACAGATACGCAGTATTTT.

This clonotype turned up a few times. The chain combines TRBV19 with TRBJ2-1; weak D call: TRBD2 (5 bases). Trimming removed 10 bases from V and 5 bases from J, with 12 bases in between. CDR3 size: 12 residues. Germline CDR1 LNHDA, CDR2 SQIVND (reference sequence). The CDR3 sequence: CATGRTNNEQFF. The CDR3 coding sequence is TGTGCCACGGGGAGAACGAACAATGAGCAGTTCTTC.

This clonotype was found a few times. The chain joins TRBV7-6 to TRBJ2-7; 8 nucleotides align to TRBD2. Germline CDR1 reads SGHVS; CDR2 reads FNYEAQ. This CDR3 spans 16 amino acids. J gave up 2 bases and V 5 bases, and 11 bases lay outside the gene matches. CDR3: CASSPRGSGIPYEQYF. The CDR3 nucleotides are TGTGCCAGCAGCCCCCGAGGTAGCGGGATCCCCTACGAGCAGTACTTC.

The rearrangement links TRBV18 to TRBJ2-4; 9 nucleotides agree with TRBD1. Losses at the gene ends were 5 bases for V and 8 bases for J; bases not matched to a gene: 10. Germline V gene data show CDR1 as KGHSH and CDR2 as LQKENI. CDR3 length: 15 residues. The CDR3 nucleotides read TGTGCCAGCTCATCCCGGACAGGGGCCTGGGACATTCAGTACTTC. This translates into CASSSRTGAWDIQYF.